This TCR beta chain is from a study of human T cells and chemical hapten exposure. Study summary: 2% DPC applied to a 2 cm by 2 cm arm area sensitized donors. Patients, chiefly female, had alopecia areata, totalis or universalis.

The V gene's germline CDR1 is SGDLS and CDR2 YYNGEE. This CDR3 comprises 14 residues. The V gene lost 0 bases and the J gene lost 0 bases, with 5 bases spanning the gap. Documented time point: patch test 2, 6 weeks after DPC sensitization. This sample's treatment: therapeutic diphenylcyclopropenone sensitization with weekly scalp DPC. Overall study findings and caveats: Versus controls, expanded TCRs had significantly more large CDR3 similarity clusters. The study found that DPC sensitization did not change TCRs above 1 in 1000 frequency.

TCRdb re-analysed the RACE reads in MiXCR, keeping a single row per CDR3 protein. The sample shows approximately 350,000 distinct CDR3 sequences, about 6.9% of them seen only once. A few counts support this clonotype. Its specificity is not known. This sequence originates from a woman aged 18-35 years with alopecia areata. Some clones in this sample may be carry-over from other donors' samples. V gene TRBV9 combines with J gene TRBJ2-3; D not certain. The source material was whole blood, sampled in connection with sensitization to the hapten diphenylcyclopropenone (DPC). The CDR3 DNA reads TGTGCCAGCAGCGTAGATATAAGCACAGATACGCAGTATTTT. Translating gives CASSVDISTDTQYF.